The 20 T cell receptor gamma chains given below trace back to one sample, sequenced in a study of gamma-delta chains in newborns, infants, children. TCRdb redid the clone calls on the reads with CATT. The top ten clones hold 8.7% of a sample with about 1,200 gamma-chain clones, roughly three fifths of them seen once. The sequenced sample was blood. These receptors were obtained from a child who was a newborn, infant or young child, either healthy, febrile or measles-vaccinated (not recorded which).

Turning to this clone: This sequence may be a read error, since a much larger clone differs from it by one base. The chain has TRGV4 and TRGJ1 or TRGJ2. As TCRdb names no J gene, one was assigned here on the basis of a DNA match to germline. The CDR3 has 14 residues. In germline, CDR1 is EGSTGY, CDR2 YDSYTSSV. The CDR3 protein is CATWDGPNHYKKLF. CDR3 DNA: TGTGCCACCTGGGATGGGCCGAATCATTATAAGAAACTCTTT.

This chain joins TRGV4 and TRGJ1 or TRGJ2. Since TCRdb gives no J gene, matching the DNA to germline was used here to assign it. The J segment lost 4 bases and the V segment lost 4 bases, leaving 7 bases of the junction unmatched. The germline CDR1 and CDR2 sequences are EGSTGY and YDSYTSSV. This CDR3 region has 13 residues. For the CDR3, the DNA is TGTGCCACCTGGGAGGGAAGGTATTATAAGAAACTCTTT. It translates to CATWEGRYYKKLF.

Remarks on this clone: Given a much more abundant clone one base away, this may be a read error. The chain carries TRGV3 and TRGJ1 or TRGJ2. No J gene was available from TCRdb, and it was assigned here by a germline match of the DNA. Germline loops: CDR1 VTNTFY, CDR2 YDVSTARD (reference sequence). Trimming at V came to 3 bases and at J to 4 bases, leaving 6 bases not matched to a gene. CDR3 length: 13 residues. The CDR3 DNA is TGTGCCACCTGGGACCCACACTATTATAAGAAACTCTTT. Its translation is CATWDPHYYKKLF.

A single count supports this clone. V is TRGV3 and J is TRGJ1 or TRGJ2. No J segment appears in TCRdb, so it was assigned here by matching the sequence to germline. V was pared by 4 bases and J by 3 bases, with 6 bases of the junction left unmatched. The CDR3 is 13 amino acids. Germline V gene lookup returns CDR1 VTNTFY and CDR2 YDVSTARD (reference sequence). The CDR3 sequence is CATWDSFYYKKLF. CDR3 DNA: TGTGCCACCTGGGATAGCTTTTATTATAAGAAACTCTTT.

By proportion, this clone is large. The chain has TRGV3 and TRGJ1 or TRGJ2. TCRdb gives no J gene; it was assigned here by matching the DNA to germline. CDR1 and CDR2 from the germline V gene are VTNTFY and YDVSTARD (reference sequence). The V gene end was trimmed by 0 bases and the J gene end by 5 bases; junction bases not matched to a gene: 13. This CDR3 contains 16 residues. The CDR3 is CATWDRPPEGDYKKLF. The CDR3 nucleotides read TGTGCCACCTGGGACAGGCCCCCGGAGGGAGATTATAAGAAACTCTTT.

This clone is labeled as large. The chain recombines TRGV3 with TRGJ1 or TRGJ2. The J gene comes from matching the DNA to germline here; TCRdb lacks it. V gave up 0 bases and J gave up 0 bases; unmatched junction bases: 5. This CDR3 has 15 amino acids. Per germline, CDR1 VTNTFY and CDR2 YDVSTARD (reference sequence). The CDR3 loop reads CATWDRRSNYYKKLF. CDR3 sequence (DNA): TGTGCCACCTGGGACAGGCGCTCGAATTATTATAAGAAACTCTTT.

Note on this clone: A far larger clone is off by one base, so a read error is likely. V usage is TRGV9 and J usage is TRGJP. No J gene was available from TCRdb, and it was assigned here by a germline match of the DNA. The CDR3 is made up of 16 amino acids. The V and J ends lost 0 bases and 6 bases, in that order; junction bases with no gene match: 2. Germline CDR1 is GITISATS and CDR2 is ISYDGTV (reference sequence). This CDR3 reads CALWEVPELGKKIKVF. The CDR3 DNA follows: TGTGCCTTGTGGGAGGTGCCAGAGTTGGGCAAAAAAATCAAGGTATTT.

In the case of this clone: This sequence may be a read error, since a much larger clone differs from it by one base. The chain joins TRGV2 to TRGJP1. The J gene, missing from TCRdb, was assigned here through DNA to germline matching. The germline CDR1 and CDR2 sequences are EGSNGY and YDSYNSKV. Trimming removed 1 base from V and 8 bases from J; junction bases left unmatched: 4. The CDR3 extends over 13 amino acids. The DNA for the CDR3 is TGTGCCACCTGGGACGGCGGCGGTTGGTTCAAGATATTT. Translation: CATWDGGGWFKIF.

Called V gene: TRGV4; the J gene was not called. Germline CDR1 and CDR2: EGSTGY and YDSYTSSV. The CDR3 contains 13 residues. The CDR3 loop reads CATWNGRRYNKLF. CDR3 DNA sequence: TGTGCCACCTGGAATGGGCGTCGGTATAACAAACTCTTT.

This clone occurred a few times. Other DNA sequences within the sample encode an identical CDR3. This sequence joins TRGV9 and TRGJ1 or TRGJ2. No J segment appears in TCRdb, so it was assigned here by matching the sequence to germline. The CDR3 contains 11 residues. Per the germline V gene, CDR1 is GITISATS and CDR2 is ISYDGTV (reference sequence). V trimming: 4 bases; J trimming: 7 bases; junction bases outside the gene matches: 4. The CDR3 nucleotides read TGTGCCTTGTGGGACGGGTATAAGAAACTCTTT. Translating it yields CALWDGYKKLF.

By share of the sample, this clone is large (0.1 to 1%). Other nucleotide sequences from this sample produce the same CDR3. V usage is TRGV9 and J usage is TRGJP. TCRdb carries no J gene annotation; the J gene was assigned here by matching the DNA with germline. V lost 3 bases to trimming and J lost 9 bases; unmatched junction nucleotides: 11. The CDR3 consists of 17 residues. Germline V gives CDR1 GITISATS, CDR2 ISYDGTV (reference sequence). The CDR3 loop reads CALWEPPEGLGKKIKVF. The CDR3 bases are TGTGCCTTGTGGGAGCCGCCGGAGGGGTTGGGCAAAAAAATCAAGGTATTT.

This clone was seen a few times. An end of the junction does not agree with germline; a read error may underlie this. This chain connects TRGV2 to TRGJP2. TCRdb carries no J gene annotation; the J gene was assigned here by matching the DNA with germline. The CDR3 is made up of 14 amino acids. Germline values: CDR1 EGSNGY, CDR2 YDSYNSKV. CDR3 region: CTTWDPEADWIKTF. The CDR3 nucleotides read TGTACCACCTGGGACCCCGAGGCTGATTGGATCAAGACGTTT.

The chain recombines TRGV9 with TRGJ1 or TRGJ2. The J gene comes from matching the DNA to germline here; TCRdb lacks it. This CDR3 is 14 amino acids long. Germline CDR1 reads GITISATS; CDR2 reads ISYDGTV (reference sequence). After removal of 0 bases from V and 3 bases from J, the junction contained 5 bases not matched to a gene. CDR3 region: CALWEVQSYYKKLF. The CDR3 nucleotides are TGTGCCTTGTGGGAGGTGCAGTCTTATTATAAGAAACTCTTT.

J is TRGJ1 or TRGJ2 and V is TRGV9. The J gene, absent from TCRdb, was called here by matching the DNA to germline. Germline CDR1 GITISATS, CDR2 ISYDGTV (reference sequence). The CDR3 has 17 residues. Germline trimming cut 4 bases from V and 0 bases from J; bases unmatched to any gene: 15. CDR3 protein: CALWEVDGELNYYKKLF. The CDR3 region has the DNA TGTGCCTTGTGGGAAGTGGACGGGGAGCTGAATTATTATAAGAAACTCTTT.

This clone showed up just a few times. It may be a read error: a sequence one base away is much more abundant. Other DNA sequences in this specimen translate into the identical CDR3. The chain joins TRGV5 to TRGJ1 or TRGJ2. Matching the DNA to germline supplied the J gene, which TCRdb does not give. The CDR3 has 15 residues. Germline assignment: CDR1 VINAFY and CDR2 YDVSNSKD. As DNA, the CDR3 is TGCGCCACCTGGGACAGGCGGTCCGCTTATTATAAGAAACTCTTT. Translated, it gives CATWDRRSAYYKKLF.

This clone was detected a few times. This chain connects TRGV4 to TRGJP1. The J gene, not given by TCRdb, was assigned here from a germline match of the nucleotide sequence. The germline CDR1 and CDR2 sequences are EGSTGY and YDSYTSSV. J lost 3 bases, V lost 9 bases, and 1 base had no gene match. The CDR3 spans 11 residues. Here the CDR3 DNA reads TGTGCCACCCCCACTGGTTGGTTCAAGATATTT. The encoded protein is CATPTGWFKIF.

For this clone: This may come from a read error, since a much larger clone is one base off. Other DNA sequences from this sample encode an identical CDR3 as well. The chain links TRGV4 to TRGJ1 or TRGJ2. TCRdb leaves out the J gene; it was filled in here by matching the DNA to germline. This CDR3 contains 14 residues. CDR1 and CDR2 (germline): EGSTGY, YDSYTSSV. CDR3 residues: CATWDGPHYYKKLF. The CDR3 coding sequence is TGCGCCACCTGGGATGGGCCGCATTATTATAAGAAACTCTTT.

In this sample, this clone turned up once. This is likely an artifact of a read error, given a far larger clone one base away. No J gene was called, and the V gene is TRGV3. The CDR3 spans 13 residues. Germline assignment: CDR1 VTNTFY and CDR2 YDVSTARD (reference sequence). The CDR3 here is CATWDRPRYKKLF. For the CDR3, the DNA is TGTGCCACCTGGGACAGGCCTAGGTATAAGAAACTTTTT.

A note on this clone: This sequence may be a read error, since a much larger clone differs from it by one base. This rearrangement joins TRGV5 to TRGJ1 or TRGJ2. The J gene was missing in TCRdb and was found by matching the end of the DNA to germline. Looked up from germline, CDR1 is VINAFY and CDR2 is YDVSNSKD. The CDR3 is 13 residues long. This CDR3 reads CATWDMGDYKKLF. The CDR3 DNA follows: TGTGCCACCTGGGACATGGGCGATTACAAGAAACTCTTT.

Judged by abundance, this clone is large (0.1 to 1%). The sample holds other DNA sequences that translate to the same CDR3. J is TRGJ1 or TRGJ2 and V is TRGV3. No J gene is reported in TCRdb; it was inferred here by comparing the DNA with germline. The J segment lost 5 bases and the V segment lost 2 bases, leaving 18 bases of the junction unmatched. The V gene's germline CDR1 is VTNTFY and CDR2 YDVSTARD (reference sequence). This CDR3 is 17 amino acids long. The CDR3 region has the DNA TGTGCCACCTGGGACACTCTCATCCCCATTCCGCATTATAAGAAACTCTTT. Amino acid sequence: CATWDTLIPIPHYKKLF.